This passage covers 17 T cell receptor beta chains from one sample sequenced in a study of cytomegalovirus exposure and HLA in healthy donors. PCR was performed using 60 Vbeta and 13 Jbeta primers. Sequencing used immunoSEQ multiplex PCR; TCRdb keeps in-frame clones, though not all of them. The sample holds 150,000 to 200,000 clones; about three quarters are singletons and the top ten take 0.7% to 0.85%. Sequenced material: PBMCs. The receptor source for this set is a female donor in good health and CMV-seronegative.

This chain joins TRBV28 and TRBJ2-7; D might be TRBD2 (5 bases). Germline CDR1 and CDR2: MDHEN and SYDVKM. Trimming pared 6 bases from V and 1 base from J, leaving 10 bases between. The CDR3 sequence is 13 residues long. DNA for the CDR3: TGTGCCAGCAGGAGCGGATCTTCCTACGAGCAGTACTTC. Its translation is CASRSGSSYEQYF.

V usage is TRBV6-6 and J usage is TRBJ2-7; 10 bases fit TRBD1. Germline CDR1 MNHNY, CDR2 SVGAGI (reference sequence). Unmatched junction bases numbered 6, after V lost 4 bases and J lost 3 bases. CDR3 length: 15 amino acids. CDR3 coding DNA: TGTGCCAGCAGTTTCCCGGACAGGGGGGACTACGAGCAGTACTTC. This codes for CASSFPDRGDYEQYF.

V is TRBV29-1 and J is TRBJ2-7; D is unclear. The CDR3 contains 13 residues. Trimming removed 5 bases from V and 3 bases from J, with 14 bases in between. The V gene's germline CDR1 is SQVTM and CDR2 ANQGSEA. The CDR3 coding sequence is TGCAGCGTTTTCTTGCCCTATTACTACGAGCAGTACTTC. It codes for CSVFLPYYYEQYF.

The CDR3 protein is CASGSETGVYNEQFF. Here the CDR3 DNA reads TGTGCTAGTGGTTCAGAGACAGGGGTCTACAATGAGCAGTTCTTC. The gene calls are TRBV12-5 and TRBJ2-1, with TRBD1 matching over 8 bases. The CDR3 runs 15 residues. V was pared by 4 bases and J by 3 bases, with 5 bases of the junction left unmatched. The germline V gene has CDR1 LGHNT and CDR2 FRNRAP.

The chain combines TRBV28 with TRBJ2-1, with 9 bases aligning to TRBD2. CDR3 size: 14 residues. Germline V gene sequence: CDR1 MDHEN, CDR2 SYDVKM. V lost 6 bases and J lost 7; bases outside the gene matches: 7. CDR3 region: CASRQGLAKNEQFF. CDR3 DNA sequence: TGTGCCAGCAGGCAGGGACTAGCCAAAAATGAGCAGTTCTTC.

Concerning this clone: The junction departs from germline at one end; a sequencing error may be responsible. The V call is TRBV14, the J call TRBJ2-4, with D unclear. The CDR3 is made up of 14 amino acids. Germline-derived CDR1 and CDR2 are SGHDN and FVKESK. The CDR3 loop reads CASSPPPGGVIQYF. CDR3 nucleotide sequence: TGTGCCAGCAGCCCCCCGCCCGGTGGAGTGATTCAATACTTC.

V gene TRBV29-1 combines with J gene TRBJ2-3; 7 nucleotides match TRBD2. Germline assignment: CDR1 SQVTM and CDR2 ANQGSEA. Trimming removed 4 bases from V and 0 bases from J; junction bases left unmatched: 7. The length of the CDR3 is 15 residues. Written as DNA, the CDR3 is TGCAGCGTTGTCCGCGGGGGTGCTAGCACAGATACGCAGTATTTT. Translating it yields CSVVRGGASTDTQYF.

This chain links TRBV27 with TRBJ2-7; the match to TRBD2 covers 7 bases. V shed 5 bases and J 3 bases; nucleotides not matched to a gene: 16. The CDR3 covers 17 residues. Germline-derived CDR1 and CDR2 are MNHEY and SMNVEV (reference sequence). Here the CDR3 DNA reads TGTGCCAGCAGTCCTGGGTGGGCGGGAGTTTCCATCTACGAGCAGTACTTC. As protein: CASSPGWAGVSIYEQYF.

The chain has TRBV4-1 and TRBJ2-3; D is unresolved. V shed 4 bases and J shed 0 bases, with 8 bases lying between them. The germline gives CDR1 MGHRA, CDR2 YSYEKL. CDR3 length equals 14 residues. The CDR3 DNA sequence: TGCGCCAGCAGCCCCGGCGGTAGCACAGATACGCAGTATTTT. Translation: CASSPGGSTDTQYF.

In DNA, the CDR3 is TGTGCCAGCAGTGGCGGACAGGGGGCAATCGGGGAGCTGTTTTTT. Translation: CASSGGQGAIGELFF. The chain uses TRBV27 and TRBJ2-2; 11 bases agree with TRBD1. The CDR3 covers 15 residues. The ends lost 5 bases at V and 7 bases at J; junction bases unmatched: 6. Germline V lookup: CDR1 MNHEY, CDR2 SMNVEV (reference sequence).

The rearrangement links TRBV21-1 to TRBJ2-3; TRBD2 is taken as the D call from the table, unchecked against the DNA. TRBV21-1 is a pseudogene locus. The CDR3 is 13 residues long. In nucleotides, the CDR3 is TGTGCCAGCAGCAAAGAGGAGTTCCTGGCGCAGTATTTT. Its translation is CASSKEEFLAQYF.

This clone was counted once. The CDR3 nucleotides are TGTGCCAGCAGCCCCCTTGTCGGCGGTACTGAAGCTTTCTTT. As protein: CASSPLVGGTEAFF. The V gene is TRBV4-2, the J gene TRBJ1-1; unclear D gene. The V end was cut by 4 bases, the J end by 5 bases, with 14 bases between. Looked up from germline, CDR1 is LGHNA and CDR2 is YNFKEQ. The CDR3 consists of 14 residues.

The rearrangement links TRBV5-4 to TRBJ2-5; 11 positions agree with TRBD2. The last part of the DNA fits TRBJ2-7 better; the J call may be wrong. Germline-derived CDR1 and CDR2 are SGHNT and YYREEE (reference sequence). The CDR3 loop spans 16 amino acids. The CDR3 DNA sequence: TGTGCCAGCAGCCCCGGGGGACTAGCGGCCCCCTACGAGCAGTACTTC. This encodes CASSPGGLAAPYEQYF.

The rearrangement uses TRBV19 and TRBJ1-1; D is unclear. Trimming left V 5 bases short and J 4 bases short, with 20 bases between. Germline V gives CDR1 LNHDA, CDR2 SQIVND (reference sequence). This CDR3 is built from 16 residues. CDR3 nucleotide sequence: TGTGCCAGTAGTTGGAGGCAGATCGCCCGGGGCACTGAAGCTTTCTTT. Protein product: CASSWRQIARGTEAFF. The entire variable domain, with the rest obtained from reference TRBV19 and TRBJ1-1, is as follows: DGGITQSPKYLFRKEGQNVTLSCEQNLNHDAMYWYRQDPGQGLRLIYYSQIVNDFQKGDIAEGYSVSREKKESFPLTVTSAQKNPTAFYLCASSWRQIARGTEAFFGQGTRLTVV.

The chain recombines TRBV6-6 with TRBJ2-3; D possibly corresponds to TRBD2 (5 bases). The CDR3 contains 15 residues. V was cut by 2 bases and J by 1 base, with 10 bases left in between. Germline values: CDR1 MNHNY, CDR2 SVGAGI (reference sequence). The chain's CDR3 is CASSYLAGRTDTQYF. CDR3 coding DNA: TGTGCCAGCAGTTACCTAGCAGGACGCACAGATACGCAGTATTTT.

The chain couples TRBV7-9 to TRBJ2-1; 8 bases map to TRBD2. CDR3 length: 16 residues. V trimming: 5 bases; J trimming: 7 bases; junction bases outside the gene matches: 13. Germline-derived CDR1 and CDR2 are SEHNR and FQNEAQ (reference sequence). CDR3 residues: CASSPTRTSLGNEQFF. The CDR3 DNA sequence: TGTGCCAGCAGCCCGACCCGGACTAGCCTGGGAAATGAGCAGTTCTTC.

The chain carries TRBV23-1 and TRBJ2-3; 9 nucleotides line up with TRBD2. TRBV23-1 is designated an ORF whose function remains uncertain. Trimming removed 4 bases from V and 3 bases from J; junction bases left unmatched: 17. The CDR3 has 19 amino acids. The CDR3 loop reads CASSPGRNGLARVTDTQYF. DNA for the CDR3: TGCGCCAGCAGTCCAGGGCGGAACGGACTAGCGAGGGTAACAGATACGCAGTATTTT.